The 10 T cell receptor beta chains below come from one sample, sequenced in a study of T cells in Graves' hyperthyroidism and ophthalmopathy. RNA transcripts served as the template for amplifying TCR beta CDR3 regions. HTBI primers were used for first-round RT-PCR of the TCR CDR3. A single record per CDR3 protein comes from TCRdb applying MiXCR to the multiplex PCR reads. The sample lists hundreds of thousands of distinct CDR3 sequences; 35% were seen once. The sample comprised blood. Source of these receptors: a woman aged 35 to 49 with Graves' hyperthyroidism.

V gene TRBV12-3 or TRBV12-4 combines with J gene TRBJ1-2; no clear D. There are 16 residues in the CDR3. Trimming removed 2 bases from V and 7 bases from J, with 20 bases in between. As DNA, the CDR3 is TGTGCCAGCAGTTTATATACCCCCATCCCCATAGCTGGCTACACCTTC. Amino acid sequence: CASSLYTPIPIAGYTF.

Ten or more counts support this clonotype. The V call is TRBV6-2 or TRBV6-3, the J call TRBJ1-2; 7 nucleotides match TRBD1. The V gene's germline CDR1 is MNHEY and CDR2 SVGEGT. V dropped 4 bases and J dropped 10; count of bases not matched to a gene: 3. This CDR3 spans 11 amino acids. The CDR3 is CASSSDRLYTF. The CDR3 nucleotides read TGTGCCAGCAGTTCGGACAGGCTCTACACCTTC.

This clonotype showed up many times. The V and J genes are TRBV7-9 and TRBJ2-5; 10 bases align to TRBD2. Germline V CDR1 and CDR2: SEHNR, FQNEAQ (reference sequence). This CDR3 spans 14 amino acids. After removal of 10 bases from V and 2 bases from J, the junction contained 7 bases not matched to a gene. The CDR3 DNA reads as TGTGCCACCCGACTAGCGGGCCTTCAAGAGACCCAGTACTTC. Amino acid sequence: CATRLAGLQETQYF.

This clonotype was observed many times. J is TRBJ1-1 and V is TRBV5-4; D is unclear. The CDR3 length is 14 residues. The V end was cut by 4 bases, the J end by 0 bases, with 10 bases between. Germline V gene data show CDR1 as SGHNT and CDR2 as YYREEE (reference sequence). The CDR3 protein is CASSLRAVNTEAFF. The CDR3 DNA follows: TGTGCCAGCAGCCTCCGGGCCGTGAACACTGAAGCTTTCTTT.

This clonotype has more than one count but fewer than ten. V gene TRBV3-1 combines with J gene TRBJ1-4; D call uncertain. The CDR3 is made up of 14 amino acids. Trimming took off 0 bases at V and 8 bases at J, with 10 bases between the two ends. From germline, CDR1 is LGHDT and CDR2 YNNKEL (reference sequence). For the CDR3, the DNA is TGTGCCAGCAGCCAAGACTTACGCGGGGAAAAACTGTTTTTT. This translates into CASSQDLRGEKLFF. Supplemented by reference TRBV3-1 and TRBJ1-4, the full variable domain reads DTAVSQTPKYLVTQMGNDKSIKCEQNLGHDTMYWYKQDSKKFLKIMFSYNNKELIINETVPNRFSPKSPDKAHLNLHINSLELGDSAVYFCASSQDLRGEKLFFGSGTQLSVL.

J is TRBJ1-5 and V is TRBV6-5; D is unclear. V dropped 6 bases and J dropped 7 bases, with 16 bases sitting between them. Looked up from germline, CDR1 is MNHEY and CDR2 is SVGAGI. The CDR3 has 14 amino acids. CDR3 sequence reads: CASRVTFEGQPQHF. CDR3 bases: TGTGCCAGCAGGGTTACGTTCGAAGGACAGCCCCAGCATTTT.

This chain connects TRBV20-1 to TRBJ1-1; perhaps TRBD1 as D (5 bases). The V gene's germline CDR1 is DFQATT and CDR2 SNEGSKA (reference sequence). CDR3 length: 13 residues. V was clipped by 5 bases and J by 1 base, with 11 bases between them. The CDR3 nucleotides read TGCAGTGCTGGGACGGGGACGAACACTGAAGCTTTCTTT. Protein product: CSAGTGTNTEAFF.

The V call is TRBV20-1, the J call TRBJ2-7, with 10 bases identical to TRBD2. Germline CDR1 reads DFQATT; CDR2 reads SNEGSKA (reference sequence). This CDR3 has 14 residues. The J segment lost 7 bases and the V segment lost 3 bases, leaving 9 bases of the junction unmatched. This CDR3 is CSASLTSGVREQYF. CDR3 coding DNA: TGCAGTGCTAGCCTAACTAGCGGGGTCAGAGAGCAGTACTTC.

This clonotype has ten or more counts. This chain links TRBV11-2 with TRBJ2-5; D could derive from TRBD1 or TRBD2 (5 bases each). V dropped 0 bases and J dropped 10 bases, with 15 bases sitting between them. The CDR3 consists of 14 residues. The germline V gene encodes CDR1 SGHAT and CDR2 FQNNGV. The CDR3 region has the DNA TGTGCCAGCAGCTTAGACGGGACGGACCGCGACCAGTACTTC. This gives the protein CASSLDGTDRDQYF. Full variable domain (missing parts from reference TRBV11-2 and TRBJ2-5): EAGVAQSPRYKIIEKRQSVAFWCNPISGHATLYWYQQILGQGPKLLIQFQNNGVVDDSQLPKDRFSAERLKGVDSTLKIQPAKLEDSAVYLCASSLDGTDRDQYFGPGTRLLVL.

In regard to this clonotype: The CDR3 does not close with the conserved phenylalanine or tryptophan, likely indicating a read error. No DNA is shown, since the ends of the CDR3 on it are uncertain; the CDR3 is the one TCRdb lists. The chain links TRBV19 to TRBJ2-3; TRBD1 is the table's D call, not checked against the DNA. CDR1 and CDR2 (germline): LNHDA, SQIVND (reference sequence). The CDR3 spans 11 residues, counting both ends. This chain's CDR3 is CASGNLGPGRS.